A single sample gave rise to the 10 T cell receptor beta chains below, sequenced in a study of T-cell reconstitution after alpha-beta-depleted transplantation in children. Unique molecular identifiers were used in preparing the TCRbeta library. TCRdb itself ran the PCR reads through MiXCR, one entry per CDR3 protein. The sample records around 200,000 distinct CDR3 sequences, approximately 15% being singletons. The sample was PBMCs, mostly from graft donor cells, taken 360 days after TCRalphabeta/CD19-depleted stem cell transplant. These receptors were taken from a male patient aged 2-9 years who had a stem cell transplant for acute lymphoblastic leukemia, so the T cells may come from the graft donor.

The chain combines TRBV29-1 with TRBJ2-3; D not resolved. Trimming took off 4 bases at V and 1 base at J, with 12 bases between the two ends. Germline CDR1 is SQVTM and CDR2 is ANQGSEA. The CDR3 sequence is 14 residues long. The CDR3 DNA sequence: TGCAGCGTTGCCGCGTCTGTGGGCACAGATACGCAGTATTTT. This sequence encodes CSVAASVGTDTQYF.

This clonotype has a handful of counts. This chain uses TRBV10-3 with TRBJ1-1; D gene unclear. V was clipped by 3 bases and J by 0 bases, with 5 bases between them. CDR1 and CDR2 from the germline V gene are ENHRY and SYGVKD. This CDR3 is 13 amino acids long. The CDR3 DNA sequence: TGTGCCATCAGTGATTGGGTGAACACTGAAGCTTTCTTT. Protein: CAISDWVNTEAFF.

The J gene is TRBJ2-2, the V gene TRBV3-1; the D gene is possibly TRBD1 (6 bases). The germline V gene encodes CDR1 LGHDT and CDR2 YNNKEL (reference sequence). V was pared by 6 bases and J by 5 bases, with 25 bases between. The CDR3 loop spans 18 amino acids. The DNA of the CDR3 is TGTGCCAGCAGGGTCGTCTCGGGACACCCAAACTTGACCGGGGAGCTGTTTTTT. Amino acids: CASRVVSGHPNLTGELFF.

This chain connects TRBV24-1 to TRBJ1-5, with D unresolved. The germline V and J ends were trimmed by 9 bases and 3 bases, with 14 bases remaining between them. The CDR3 consists of 14 residues. Germline-derived CDR1 and CDR2 are KGHDR and SFDVKD. CDR3 sequence: CATSSPMTNQPQHF. CDR3 DNA: TGTGCCACCTCTTCTCCTATGACCAATCAGCCCCAGCATTTT.

This chain's CDR3 is CASSPVLSPDTQYF. The CDR3 nucleotides are TGTGCCAGCTCACCGGTCCTAAGCCCCGATACGCAGTATTTT. V and J are TRBV18 and TRBJ2-3; D is unclear. Between the trimmed V and J ends, which lost 3 bases and 6 bases, there was a span of 13 bases. The CDR3 is made up of 14 amino acids. From germline, CDR1 is KGHSH and CDR2 LQKENI.

The V gene is TRBV12-3 or TRBV12-4, the J gene TRBJ2-5, with TRBD2 matching over 12 bases. The CDR3 totals 13 residues. V was clipped by 7 bases and J by 7 bases; unmatched bases: 4. The CDR3, as DNA: TGTGCCAGCAATTCACTAGCGGGGGGGACCCAGTACTTC. This gives the protein CASNSLAGGTQYF.

This rearrangement joins TRBV7-9 to TRBJ2-5; the match to TRBD2 covers 9 bases. Germline V gene lookup returns CDR1 SEHNR and CDR2 FQNEAQ (reference sequence). There are 15 residues in the CDR3. V lost 4 bases and J lost 5; bases outside the gene matches: 8. The CDR3 bases are TGTGCCAGCAGCTCTAGCGGGAATTTGCGGGAGACCCAGTACTTC. Translated: CASSSSGNLRETQYF.

The rearrangement joins TRBV12-3 or TRBV12-4 to TRBJ2-7; 7 bases line up with TRBD1. The V segment lost 1 base and the J segment 7 bases; nucleotides outside the gene matches: 4. The CDR3 is 13 residues long. Here the CDR3 reads CASSLVLTGEQYF. The DNA of the CDR3 is TGTGCCAGCAGTTTAGTTTTGACAGGGGAGCAGTACTTC.

The rearrangement uses TRBV29-1 and TRBJ1-2; D remains ambiguous. Looked up from germline, CDR1 is SQVTM and CDR2 is ANQGSEA. The V gene lost 3 bases and the J gene lost 5 bases, with 10 bases spanning the gap. The CDR3 has 12 amino acids. CDR3 region: CSVEKTRYGYTF. The CDR3 coding sequence is TGCAGCGTTGAGAAGACCCGGTATGGCTACACCTTC.

In regard to this clonotype: Since the CDR3 does not end with the conserved phenylalanine or tryptophan, this likely comes from a read error. The chain has TRBV20-1 and TRBJ1-5; perhaps TRBD1 as D (5 bases). The CDR3 length is 15 residues. Germline V gives CDR1 DFQATT, CDR2 SNEGSKA (reference sequence). The CDR3 DNA reads as TGCAGTGTTAGAGATCCCCGGGGCTCCAATCAGCCCCAGCATTAT. Its protein is CSVRDPRGSNQPQHY.